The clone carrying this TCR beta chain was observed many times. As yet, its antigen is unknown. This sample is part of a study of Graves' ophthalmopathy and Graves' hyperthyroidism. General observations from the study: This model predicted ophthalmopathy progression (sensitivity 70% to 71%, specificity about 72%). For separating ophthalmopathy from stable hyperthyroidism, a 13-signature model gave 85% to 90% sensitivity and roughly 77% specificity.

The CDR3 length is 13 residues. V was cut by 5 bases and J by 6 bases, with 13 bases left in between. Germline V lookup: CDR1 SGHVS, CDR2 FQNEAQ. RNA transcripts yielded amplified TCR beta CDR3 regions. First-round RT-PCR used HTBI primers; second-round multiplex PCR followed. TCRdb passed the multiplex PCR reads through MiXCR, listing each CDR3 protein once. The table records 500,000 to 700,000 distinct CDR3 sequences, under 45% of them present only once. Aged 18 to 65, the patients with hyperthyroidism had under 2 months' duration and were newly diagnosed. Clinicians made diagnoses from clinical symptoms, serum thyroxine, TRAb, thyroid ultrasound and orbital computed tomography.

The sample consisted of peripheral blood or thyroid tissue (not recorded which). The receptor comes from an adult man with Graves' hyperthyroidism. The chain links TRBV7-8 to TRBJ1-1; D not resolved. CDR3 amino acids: CASSPDLGSEAFF. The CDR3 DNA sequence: TGTGCCAGCAGCCCCGATCTGGGTTCTGAAGCTTTCTTT.